Below are 11 T cell receptor beta chains sequenced from a single sample in a study of cytomegalovirus exposure and HLA in healthy donors. The PCR made use of 60 Vbeta and 13 Jbeta primers. Clones were sequenced by immunoSEQ multiplex PCR, and TCRdb holds only the in-frame ones, with some missing. The sample yields some 150,000 clones, under 90% seen once. Material for sequencing was PBMCs. These receptor sequences come from a man aged 30-40 years in good health and CMV-seronegative.

The V gene is TRBV10-1, the J gene TRBJ2-1; the match to TRBD2 covers 10 bases. The germline V gene encodes CDR1 WNHNN and CDR2 SYGVQD (reference sequence). There are 17 residues in the CDR3. Trimming removed 3 bases from V and 4 bases from J; junction bases left unmatched: 9. The CDR3 DNA reads TGCGCCAGCAGTGACCCCGCGACTAGCGGGTTATACAATGAGCAGTTCTTC. This translates into CASSDPATSGLYNEQFF.

V usage is TRBV28 and J usage is TRBJ1-2, with a possible D match to TRBD1 (6 bases). Between the trimmed V and J ends, which lost 10 bases and 3 bases, there was a span of 18 bases. CDR1 and CDR2 from the germline V gene are MDHEN and SYDVKM. CDR3 length: 14 residues. The CDR3 nucleotides are TGTGCCACTAGATCGGGGGGCGCGGACTATGGCTACACCTTC. It is translated as CATRSGGADYGYTF.

The chain carries TRBV29-1 and TRBJ2-1, with 10 bases aligning to TRBD1. The germline CDR1 and CDR2 sequences are SQVTM and ANQGSEA. Trimming took 5 bases from V and 6 from J; bases not matched to a gene: 7. The CDR3 loop spans 14 amino acids. The CDR3 is CSVPPGTGANEQFF. CDR3 DNA sequence: TGCAGCGTTCCTCCCGGGACAGGGGCCAATGAGCAGTTCTTC.

This chain joins TRBV2 and TRBJ2-2, with 11 nucleotides matching TRBD2. V was clipped by 6 bases and J by 6 bases; unmatched bases: 18. This CDR3 spans 19 amino acids. CDR1 is SNHLY and CDR2 is FYNNEI in the germline V gene. CDR3 DNA sequence: TGTGCCAGCAGGACCCCTAGTGGGCTAGCGGGAGGTTTTGCCGGGGAGCTGTTTTTT. It yields the protein CASRTPSGLAGGFAGELFF.

The genes are TRBV5-4 and TRBJ2-7; 10 bases map to TRBD1. Germline V lookup: CDR1 SGHNT, CDR2 YYREEE (reference sequence). Unmatched junction bases numbered 7, after V lost 7 bases and J lost 6 bases. The CDR3 sequence is 13 residues long. The CDR3, as DNA: TGTGCCAGCGGCCGGGACAGGGGTGGCGAGCAGTACTTC. Its translation is CASGRDRGGEQYF.

The V and J genes are TRBV27 and TRBJ1-1, with D unresolved. Germline V gene sequence: CDR1 MNHEY, CDR2 SMNVEV (reference sequence). V gave up 4 bases and J gave up 0 bases, with 6 bases separating them. The CDR3 is 13 amino acids. The chain's CDR3 is CASSSTLNTEAFF. The DNA for the CDR3 is TGTGCCAGCAGTTCCACACTGAACACTGAAGCTTTCTTT.

V is TRBV2 and J is TRBJ2-5; the D is unclear. The V gene's germline CDR1 is SNHLY and CDR2 FYNNEI. V gave up 7 bases and J gave up 0 bases, with 6 bases separating them. CDR3 size: 12 residues. The CDR3, as DNA: TGTGCCAGCATTCAGTACCAAGAGACCCAGTACTTC. Translating gives CASIQYQETQYF.

The chain has TRBV4-1 and TRBJ2-2; 10 bases match TRBD2. CDR1 and CDR2 from the germline V gene are MGHRA and YSYEKL. J gave up 6 bases and V 4 bases, and 8 bases lay outside the gene matches. The CDR3 spans 16 residues. CDR3 bases: TGCGCCAGCAGCCTCCTAGCGGGAGAATTCCCCGGGGAGCTGTTTTTT. Its protein product is CASSLLAGEFPGELFF.

V and J are TRBV6-6 and TRBJ2-5; D possibly corresponds to TRBD2 (6 bases). The germline CDR1 and CDR2 sequences are MNHNY and SVGAGI (reference sequence). This CDR3 spans 14 amino acids. Trimming left V 7 bases short and J 2 bases short, with 14 bases between. CDR3 coding DNA: TGTGCCAGCAATCTTCCGGGGACTCAAGAGACCCAGTACTTC. Translated, it gives CASNLPGTQETQYF.

The genes are TRBV2 and TRBJ1-6, with D maybe TRBD1 (6 bases). CDR1 is SNHLY and CDR2 is FYNNEI in the germline V gene. The V gene lost 3 bases and the J gene lost 9 bases, with 21 bases spanning the gap. This CDR3 contains 17 residues. The chain's CDR3 is CASSDPTTTGFSSPLHF. The CDR3 coding sequence is TGTGCCAGCAGTGATCCTACTACAACAGGGTTTAGTTCACCCCTCCACTTT.

The chain combines TRBV7-8 with TRBJ2-2, with D tentatively TRBD2 (6 bases). Trimming cost V 5 bases and J 7 bases, with 23 bases left between them. The length of the CDR3 is 17 residues. Germline V CDR1 and CDR2: SGHVS, FQNEAQ. CDR3: CASSTGASGRSGGELFF. CDR3 sequence (DNA): TGTGCCAGCAGCACCGGGGCCAGCGGGCGGTCCGGCGGGGAGCTGTTTTTT.